The rows below give T cell receptor beta chains drawn from one sample of a study of Ad26.COV2.S vaccination and SARS-CoV-2 variants. Here immunoSEQ multiplex PCR was the method, and the copy in TCRdb shows in-frame clones only, minus some. The sample holds about 350,000 clones, 86% seen once. The sequencing used peripheral blood, collected in a trial of Ad26.COV2.S vaccine versus placebo. Receptors were obtained from a person between 18 and 65 years old who received the Ad26.COV2.S COVID-19 vaccine or a placebo. Each CDR3 is given with its conserved first and last residue. D genes are given only for firm matches. Clone size is shown for a subset of rows, as once, few, many or a class of expanded clone.

J gene	D gene	V gene	clone size	CDR3 protein	CDR3 DNA
TRBJ2-2	.	TRBV28	.	CASSLSGTGELFF	TGTGCCAGCAGTTTAAGCGGGACCGGGGAGCTGTTTTTT
TRBJ1-6	.	TRBV18	.	CASSPRGVSYNSPLHF	TGTGCCAGCTCACCTAGGGGGGTCTCCTATAATTCACCCCTCCACTTT
TRBJ2-7	.	TRBV7-2	.	CASSFEQGAVYEQYF	TGTGCCAGCAGCTTCGAACAGGGAGCCGTCTACGAGCAGTACTTC
TRBJ2-5	.	TRBV4-1	.	CASSQYLTGVLPGLETQYF	TGCGCCAGCAGCCAATACCTGACGGGAGTCCTCCCAGGGTTGGAGACCCAGTACTTC
TRBJ1-1	.	TRBV28	.	CASSLATGMNTEAFF	TGTGCCAGCAGTTTGGCAACAGGGATGAACACTGAAGCTTTCTTT
TRBJ2-5	.	TRBV3-1/TRBV3-2	.	CASGAGTLETQYF	TGTGCCAGCGGGGCCGGGACATTAGAGACCCAGTACTTC
TRBJ1-4	.	TRBV5-5	.	CASSSGEPFNEKLFF	TGTGCCAGCAGCTCGGGGGAACCCTTCAATGAAAAACTGTTTTTT
TRBJ2-1	TRBD1	TRBV7-2	.	CASSLWGLGQGGQFF	TGTGCCAGCAGCTTGTGGGGGCTGGGACAGGGCGGGCAGTTCTTC
TRBJ2-1	TRBD2	TRBV19	.	CASSLGGRRYNEQFF	TGTGCCAGTAGTTTAGGCGGGAGGAGGTACAATGAGCAGTTCTTC
TRBJ2-2	.	TRBV3-1/TRBV3-2	.	CASSQKGRNTGELFF	TGTGCCAGCAGCCAAAAAGGCAGAAACACCGGGGAGCTGTTTTTT
TRBJ2-1	.	TRBV5-4	.	CASSRKQGMSYNEQFF	TGTGCCAGCAGCCGTAAGCAGGGGATGTCCTACAATGAGCAGTTCTTC
TRBJ1-1	.	TRBV4-3	.	CASSRGREAFF	TGCGCCAGCAGCCGTGGCCGTGAAGCTTTCTTT
TRBJ1-4	.	TRBV19	few	CASTSDRGVEKLFF	.
TRBJ2-1	TRBD2	TRBV11-3	.	CASSSGGGNEQFF	TGTGCCAGTTCCTCGGGGGGAGGCAATGAGCAGTTCTTC
TRBJ1-4	.	TRBV19	.	CASSWAATNEKLFF	TGTGCCAGTAGTTGGGCAGCAACTAATGAAAAACTGTTTTTT
TRBJ2-7	TRBD2	TRBV3-1/TRBV3-2	.	CASSDFSGGVISEQYF	TGTGCCAGCAGCGACTTTAGCGGGGGGGTTATTAGCGAGCAGTACTTC
TRBJ2-5	TRBD2	TRBV7-3	.	CASSLFVTSGSTEETQYF	TGTGCCAGCAGCTTATTCGTGACTAGCGGGAGTACCGAGGAGACCCAGTACTTC
TRBJ2-2	.	TRBV19	.	CASSPWTGYTGELFF	TGTGCCAGTAGTCCCTGGACTGGTTACACCGGGGAGCTGTTTTTT
TRBJ1-3	.	TRBV7-2	.	CASSRLGVGNTIYF	TGTGCCAGCAGCCGTCTCGGAGTTGGAAACACCATATATTTT
TRBJ2-2	.	TRBV18	.	CASSRGDNTGELFF	TGTGCCAGCTCACGGGGGGACAACACCGGGGAGCTGTTTTTT
TRBJ2-7	TRBD2	TRBV30	.	CAWSVSSGYEQYF	TGTGCCTGGAGTGTATCTAGCGGCTACGAGCAGTACTTC
TRBJ1-5	.	TRBV28	.	CASRDLNQPQHF	TGTGCCAGCAGAGACCTCAATCAGCCCCAGCATTTT
TRBJ1-1	.	TRBV6-5	.	CASSRGAFAEAFF	TGTGCCAGCAGTAGGGGGGCTTTTGCTGAAGCTTTCTTT
TRBJ2-2	.	TRBV6-2/TRBV6-3	.	CASSSRGTGELFF	TGTGCCAGCAGTAGCCGGGGGACCGGGGAGCTGTTTTTT
TRBJ2-1	TRBD2	TRBV5-8	.	CASRPLAGGPNEQFF	TGTGCCAGCAGACCGCTAGCGGGGGGGCCAAATGAGCAGTTCTTC
TRBJ1-1	.	TRBV28	.	CASSLYSARSPVNTEAFF	TGTGCCAGCAGTTTATACTCGGCCAGGTCACCGGTGAATACTGAAGCTTTCTTT
TRBJ1-5	.	TRBV6-1	.	CASSEALTGDNQPQHF	TGTGCCAGCAGTGAAGCACTCACAGGCGATAATCAGCCCCAGCATTTT
TRBJ2-5	.	TRBV12-3/TRBV12-4	.	CASSGIQETQYF	TGTGCCAGCAGTGGAATCCAAGAGACCCAGTACTTC